A selection of T cell receptor beta chains follows, all from one sample in a study of blood T cell repertoires in COVID-19. Sequencing used immunoSEQ multiplex PCR; TCRdb keeps in-frame clones, though not all of them. Of over 95,000 clones in the sample, less than 85% were seen once. Sequencing was done on a sample of peripheral blood. Source of these receptors: a woman older than 75 with active or convalescent COVID-19. CDR3s leave out the opening cysteine and the closing phenylalanine or tryptophan. Each record gives: J gene, V gene, CDR3 protein.

>TRBJ2-2|TRBV7-3
ASSPQVGGELF
>TRBJ2-4|TRBV9
ASSVTGVGNIQY
>TRBJ2-3|TRBV11-2
ASSLRLAGGDTQY
>TRBJ2-1|TRBV19
ASSITAAGGPRDEQF
>TRBJ1-1|TRBV19
ASSIRGFGGEAF
>TRBJ2-1|TRBV20-1
SASFRYNEQF
>TRBJ2-1|TRBV4-3
ASSQATSGRASPEQF
>TRBJ1-6|TRBV7-9
ASSHDGNNSPLH
>TRBJ1-4|TRBV10-3
AISDFLALQGDEKLF
>TRBJ2-7|TRBV6-2/TRBV6-3
AISDRDNSYEQY
>TRBJ2-7|TRBV4-1
ASSPTRAGINYEQY
>TRBJ1-5|TRBV7-2
ASSPDYYSNQPQH
>TRBJ1-6|TRBV19
ASSMAGDNSPLH
>TRBJ1-4|TRBV24-1
ATSDPLAGNEKLF
>TRBJ1-2|TRBV29-1
SVDRKREGYGYT
>TRBJ1-5|TRBV7-2
ASSSRQGSAAQH
>TRBJ2-5|TRBV5-1
ASSFKLAGVETQY
>TRBJ1-5|TRBV7-6
ASSLGESGNQPQH
>TRBJ1-2|TRBV28
ASSLVGQGIHYGYT
>TRBJ2-3|TRBV20-1
SASPGTIQGTQY
>TRBJ2-1|TRBV7-2
ASSLDRATNEQF
>TRBJ1-5|TRBV6-5
ASMVAGMNQPQH
>TRBJ2-4|TRBV7-3
ASSSFFRYSKNIQY
>TRBJ2-1|TRBV7-2
ASSLHLAGFGNEQF
>TRBJ1-2|TRBV18
ASSPVADSWSGYT
>TRBJ1-5|TRBV7-9
ASSLTASQPQH
>TRBJ2-1|TRBV19
ASSISRGLVGEQF
>TRBJ2-3|TRBV7-6
ASSLEGESTDTQY
>TRBJ2-6|TRBV5-8
ASSGGKGAYSGANVLT
>TRBJ2-7|TRBV20-1
SASGVTGANEQY
>TRBJ2-1|TRBV14
ASSAGKNYNEQF
>TRBJ2-3|TRBV10-1
ASSESIGDTDTQY
>TRBJ2-7|TRBV11-2
ASSDDRILEQY
>TRBJ2-2|TRBV12-3/TRBV12-4
ASAVTVLGELF
>TRBJ2-3|TRBV29-1
SVALTGPDTQY
>TRBJ2-7|TRBV5-1
ASSFQQTYEQY
>TRBJ1-1|TRBV6-4
ASRSDRAGTEAF
>TRBJ1-1|TRBV7-3
ASSLTRDTEAF
>TRBJ2-7|TRBV11-2
ASSLRGFYEQY
>TRBJ2-6|TRBV4-2
ASSPQQVLAGGGANVLT
>TRBJ1-1|TRBV19
ASRPRLAGGQGTEAF
>TRBJ2-3|TRBV6-2/TRBV6-3
ASSWTLPRKDTQY
>TRBJ1-1|TRBV3-1/TRBV3-2
ASSQDRNTEAF
>TRBJ2-3|TRBV11-3
ASSPGLAGVGNTQY
>TRBJ2-3|TRBV12-3/TRBV12-4
ASRVDRENTQY
>TRBJ2-7|TRBV5-1
ASSPGLAEYEQY
>TRBJ2-1|TRBV7-6
ASSSLAGAPNEQF
>TRBJ1-2|TRBV2
ASSRTGASYGYT
>TRBJ2-7|TRBV5-6
ASSLSVGSYEQY